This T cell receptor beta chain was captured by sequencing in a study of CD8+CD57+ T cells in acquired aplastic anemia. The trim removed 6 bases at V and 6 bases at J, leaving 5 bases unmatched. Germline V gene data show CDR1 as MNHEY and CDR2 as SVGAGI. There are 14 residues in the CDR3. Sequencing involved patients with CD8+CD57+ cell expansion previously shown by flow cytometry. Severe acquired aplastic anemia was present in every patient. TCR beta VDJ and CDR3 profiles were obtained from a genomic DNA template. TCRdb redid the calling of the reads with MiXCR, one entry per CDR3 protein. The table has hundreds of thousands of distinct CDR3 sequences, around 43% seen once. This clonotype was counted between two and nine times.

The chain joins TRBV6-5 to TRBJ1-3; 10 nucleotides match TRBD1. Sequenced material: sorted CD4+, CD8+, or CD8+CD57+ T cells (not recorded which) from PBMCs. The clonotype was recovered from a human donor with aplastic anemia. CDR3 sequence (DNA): TGTGCCAGCAGCCCGACAGGGGGCGAAAACACCATATATTTT. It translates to CASSPTGGENTIYF.